The 10 T cell receptor beta chains reported below all come from one sample, sequenced in a study of blood T cell repertoires in COVID-19. Sequenced by immunoSEQ multiplex PCR; TCRdb stores in-frame clones only, minus some. This sample has fewer than 250,000 clones; more than 70% occur once, and the top ten carry 7.5% to 9%. Sequencing was carried out using peripheral blood. The receptors originated from a woman aged 50 to 60 with acute or convalescent COVID-19.

This clone was observed a single time. The rearrangement joins TRBV11-3 to TRBJ2-1; 8 bases line up with TRBD2. The CDR3 runs 15 residues. J was trimmed by 0 bases and V by 5 bases; bases with no gene match: 3. The germline V gene encodes CDR1 SGHNT and CDR2 YENEEA. CDR3 amino acids: CASSHGTSSYNEQFF. The CDR3 DNA is TGTGCCAGCAGCCACGGGACTAGCTCCTACAATGAGCAGTTCTTC.

V usage is TRBV19 and J usage is TRBJ2-3; possibly TRBD1 for D (5 bases). With 7 bases removed from V and 1 base from J, the gap between germline ends came to 12 bases. The CDR3 loop spans 14 amino acids. The V gene's germline CDR1 is LNHDA and CDR2 SQIVND (reference sequence). The CDR3 sequence is CASNGRAGTDTQYF. The CDR3, as DNA: TGTGCCAGTAACGGCAGGGCTGGCACAGATACGCAGTATTTT.

The chain couples TRBV6-1 to TRBJ2-7; TRBD2 is a possible D gene (5 bases). Germline lookup yields CDR1 MNHNS and CDR2 SASEGT. V was trimmed by 2 bases and J by 5 bases, leaving 19 bases between them. The CDR3 length is 16 residues. The CDR3 spells CASSEPPGKGFHEQYF. The CDR3 bases are TGTGCCAGCAGTGAACCTCCGGGGAAGGGCTTTCACGAGCAGTACTTC.

This clone has just one count. The chain joins TRBV11-2 to TRBJ2-1, with a possible D match to TRBD1 (6 bases). V lost 5 bases to trimming and J lost 2 bases, with 13 bases between them. The germline gives CDR1 SGHAT, CDR2 FQNNGV. This CDR3 has 15 amino acids. The DNA of the CDR3 is TGTGCCAGCAGCCCCCGGGACATCGCCTACAATGAGCAGTTCTTC. Translation: CASSPRDIAYNEQFF.

The chain is built from TRBV3-1 (or the pseudogene TRBV3-2) and TRBJ2-3; 8 bases map to TRBD2. The CDR3 length is 17 residues. Trimming cost V 2 bases and J 0 bases; bases outside gene matches: 7. The germline V gene encodes CDR1 LGHDT and CDR2 YNNKEL (reference sequence). The CDR3 here is CASSQLMASGSTDTQYF. Here the CDR3 DNA reads TGTGCCAGCAGCCAATTAATGGCTAGCGGGAGCACAGATACGCAGTATTTT.

The gene calls are TRBV10-3 and TRBJ2-3; 7 bases align to TRBD1. The germline CDR1 and CDR2 sequences are ENHRY and SYGVKD. The CDR3 spans 15 residues. V lost 5 bases to trimming and J lost 0 bases; unmatched junction nucleotides: 5. The CDR3 sequence: CAISRDRGSTDTQYF. The CDR3 DNA reads as TGTGCCATCAGTCGGGACAGAGGTAGCACAGATACGCAGTATTTT.

V and J are TRBV2 and TRBJ2-7; D gene ambiguous. V shed 4 bases and J shed 2 bases, with 12 bases lying between them. The length of the CDR3 is 14 residues. CDR1 is SNHLY and CDR2 is FYNNEI in the germline V gene. The CDR3: CASSVRSAAYEQYF. The CDR3 DNA reads as TGTGCCAGCAGTGTTCGGAGCGCAGCCTACGAGCAGTACTTC.

The genes are TRBV5-6 and TRBJ1-3, with D unresolved. V lost 1 base and J 8 bases, leaving 19 bases between the germline ends. Germline V lookup: CDR1 SGHDT, CDR2 YYEEEE. This CDR3 spans 16 amino acids. The CDR3 reads CASSLNPGLTGDTIYF. The CDR3 DNA follows: TGTGCCAGCAGCTTGAACCCAGGCCTAACCGGGGACACCATATATTTT.

Worth noting for this clone: The same CDR3 can be traced to other DNA sequences in this sample. The J gene is TRBJ1-1, the V gene TRBV5-1; D gene unclear. CDR3 length: 13 amino acids. From germline, CDR1 is SGHRS and CDR2 YFSETQ. Trimming took off 0 bases at V and 4 bases at J, with 7 bases between the two ends. CDR3: CASSLDRGTEAFF. The CDR3 DNA follows: TGCGCCAGCAGCTTGGACCGGGGCACTGAAGCTTTCTTT.

This chain joins TRBV29-1 and TRBJ2-4; TRBD2 aligns across 10 bases. From germline, CDR1 is SQVTM and CDR2 ANQGSEA. V lost 2 bases and J lost 8; bases outside the gene matches: 12. The CDR3 spans 16 residues. The CDR3 DNA reads TGCAGCGTTGAACCCAGGCCTAGCGGGAGTTTATACATTCAGTACTTC. Translated, it gives CSVEPRPSGSLYIQYF.